This T cell receptor beta chain was observed in a study of identifying expanded T cells in peripheral blood. Whole-study results and caveats: Technical replicates showed around 1.2 changed clones; approximately 2 weeks roughly 15; four weeks 19. Roughly two-week clone count variance significantly increased as total template count grew.

A word on this clone: The antigen is unknown.

The CDR3 sequence is 14 residues long. V shed 6 bases, J shed 6 bases, and the junction held 11 bases outside the gene matches. Germline values: CDR1 MNHEY, CDR2 SVGAGI. Collection occurred without any documented infections or immune events in donors. Measured with immunoSEQ multiplex PCR; TCRdb has only the in-frame clones, and not every one. The table includes approximately 59,000 clones, over 85% detected once. This TCR was sampled from a person aged 18-70 years in good health. Specimen: blood. The chain has TRBV6-5 and TRBJ2-7; 7 bases agree with TRBD2. For the CDR3, the DNA is TGTGCCAGCAGAACCACTAGACTAGCTGGCGAGCAGTACTTC. Translating gives CASRTTRLAGEQYF.